This passage covers 13 T cell receptor beta chains from one sample sequenced in a study of blood T cells in healthy people across ages. Sample-barcoded 5' priming and a J-beta primer mix drove a second PCR of roughly 6 to 12 cycles. In TCRdb, the 5' RACE reads were re-called with MiXCR into one record per CDR3 protein. The data show 1,800,000 or so distinct CDR3 sequences, about two fifths seen once. The sequenced sample consisted of blood. The receptor set was obtained from a human donor in good health.

J is TRBJ2-5 and V is TRBV4-1; a possible D gene is TRBD2 (5 bases). The CDR3 consists of 16 residues. Germline V gene data show CDR1 as MGHRA and CDR2 as YSYEKL. The V end was cut by 0 bases, the J end by 5 bases, with 16 bases between. The CDR3 coding sequence is TGCGCCAGCAGCCAAGATAGTCCCGGACTGCAGGAGACCCAGTACTTC. Protein product: CASSQDSPGLQETQYF.

V and J are TRBV28 and TRBJ1-6; the match to TRBD1 covers 7 bases. The CDR3 runs 19 residues. Germline V gene data show CDR1 as MDHEN and CDR2 as SYDVKM. With 9 bases clipped from V and 0 bases from J, the junction kept 17 bases outside the gene matches. CDR3 sequence (DNA): TGTGCCAGTGGATACGTCGGACAGGCTAGTTTCTCCTATAATTCACCCCTCCACTTT. Amino acid sequence: CASGYVGQASFSYNSPLHF. The complete variable domain, with remaining parts taken from reference TRBV28 and TRBJ1-6, reads DVKVTQSSRYLVKRTGEKVFLECVQDMDHENMFWYRQDPGLGLRLIYFSYDVKMKEKGDIPEGYSVSREKKERFSLILESASTNQTSMYLCASGYVGQASFSYNSPLHFGNGTRLTVT.

This clonotype appeared a few times. V usage is TRBV12-3 or TRBV12-4 and J usage is TRBJ1-1, with D perhaps TRBD1 (6 bases). V lost 2 bases and J 4 bases, leaving 14 bases between the germline ends. This CDR3 is built from 15 residues. In DNA form, the CDR3 reads TGTGCCAGCAGTTTAATCGGGGGCGGGGGCACTGAAGCTTTCTTT. Translated, it gives CASSLIGGGGTEAFF.

This clonotype was found a few times. This chain joins TRBV6-6 and TRBJ2-5; TRBD2 aligns across 10 bases. Germline CDR1 and CDR2: MNHNY and SVGAGI (reference sequence). Trimming cost V 5 bases and J 5 bases; bases outside gene matches: 8. The CDR3 is 15 residues long. The CDR3 nucleotides read TGTGCCAGCAGTCCCCGTCAACTAGCGGGGGAGACCCAGTACTTC. It translates to CASSPRQLAGETQYF.

The chain uses TRBV6-5 and TRBJ1-5, with a tentative D call TRBD1 (5 bases). V gave up 6 bases and J gave up 3 bases, with 15 bases separating them. Germline loops: CDR1 MNHEY, CDR2 SVGAGI. The CDR3 spans 15 residues. CDR3 amino acids: CASRPTRDHNQPQHF. CDR3 DNA sequence: TGTGCCAGCAGACCCACCCGGGACCACAATCAGCCCCAGCATTTT.

The chain employs TRBV24-1 and TRBJ2-5; no clear D gene. The CDR3 totals 15 residues. Germline loops: CDR1 KGHDR, CDR2 SFDVKD. Trimming removed 4 bases at V and 4 bases at J, with 15 bases between. The CDR3 DNA follows: TGTGCCACCAGTGACCAGCCAGATGCGGCAGAGACCCAGTACTTC. Protein sequence: CATSDQPDAAETQYF.

The chain combines TRBV14 with TRBJ1-2; TRBD1 matches 7 bases. V was pared by 4 bases and J by 1 base, with 6 bases of the junction left unmatched. The CDR3 covers 15 residues. Germline assignment: CDR1 SGHDN and CDR2 FVKESK. CDR3 in DNA: TGTGCCAGCAGCCTACACAGGGGAGTTAACTATGGCTACACCTTC. Protein product: CASSLHRGVNYGYTF. Variable domain in full (rest from reference TRBV14 and TRBJ1-2): EAGVTQFPSHSVIEKGQTVTLRCDPISGHDNLYWYRRVMGKEIKFLLHFVKESKQDESGMPNNRFLAERTGGTYSTLKVQPAELEDSGVYFCASSLHRGVNYGYTFGSGTRLTVV.

This clonotype appeared a few times. V is TRBV6-5 and J is TRBJ2-7; the D is unclear. Germline V lookup: CDR1 MNHEY, CDR2 SVGAGI. The CDR3 has 14 residues. With 2 bases removed from V and 4 bases from J, the gap between germline ends came to 12 bases. This chain's CDR3 is CASSYRDLGYEQYF. CDR3 DNA: TGTGCCAGCAGTTACAGAGATCTCGGGTACGAGCAGTACTTC.

Comment on this clonotype: A clone one base away is much larger, so this may be a read error. The J gene is TRBJ2-3, the V gene TRBV29-1, with D tentatively TRBD2 (6 bases). Per the germline V gene, CDR1 is SQVTM and CDR2 is ANQGSEA. The CDR3 contains 12 residues. V was pared by 7 bases and J by 6 bases, with 14 bases between. CDR3: CSGASLADTQYF. CDR3 sequence (DNA): TGCAGCGGTGCCTCGCTAGCGGATACGCAGTATTTT.

Of note for this clonotype: Germline and junction disagree at one end, which may indicate a read error. This rearrangement joins TRBV20-1 to TRBJ2-7, with D perhaps matching TRBD2 (6 bases). CDR1 and CDR2 from the germline V gene are DFQATT and SNEGSKA (reference sequence). The CDR3 totals 13 residues. CDR3 sequence: CSAREDLRYEQDF. The CDR3 DNA sequence: TGCAGTGCCAGGGAGGATCTCCGCTACGAGCAGGACTTC.

The chain is built from TRBV6-2 or TRBV6-3 and TRBJ2-5; tentatively, D is TRBD1 (6 bases). The ends were cut back, 5 bases at V and 0 bases at J, with 13 bases in the middle. Per the germline V gene, CDR1 is MNHEY and CDR2 is SVGEGT. This CDR3 has 15 residues. CDR3 in DNA: TGTGCCAGCAGTAGGCTCGGACAGAACCAAGAGACCCAGTACTTC. This translates into CASSRLGQNQETQYF.

V gene TRBV7-9 combines with J gene TRBJ2-4, with D maybe TRBD2 (7 bases). The J call is doubtful: the DNA matches TRBJ2-7 better. The CDR3 is 14 amino acids. Germline loops: CDR1 SEHNR, CDR2 FQNEAQ (reference sequence). The CDR3 region has the DNA TGTGCCAGCAACCCGAGGGGGGGCAATTACGAGCAGTACTTC. Protein product: CASNPRGGNYEQYF.

J is TRBJ2-3 and V is TRBV6-6; 7 nucleotides align to TRBD1. The CDR3 spans 15 residues. Germline V gene sequence: CDR1 MNHNY, CDR2 SVGAGI (reference sequence). V was pared by 7 bases and J by 1 base, with 8 bases of the junction left unmatched. CDR3 sequence: CASTRQGAGTDTQYF. CDR3 DNA sequence: TGTGCCAGCACCCGACAGGGAGCCGGCACAGATACGCAGTATTTT.